This T cell receptor (beta chain) was sequenced in a study of technical replicates of blood from a handful of donors. Clones were sequenced by immunoSEQ multiplex PCR, and TCRdb holds only the in-frame ones, with some missing. The table records 12,000 to 15,000 clones, roughly 80% of them present only once. The CDR3 length is 16 residues. Germline V gives CDR1 MDHEN, CDR2 SYDVKM. The V end lost 6 bases, the J end lost 3 bases, and 21 bases lay between the germline ends. Sequencing was performed on PBMCs. This receptor was taken from a human donor in good health. This sequence joins TRBV28 and TRBJ2-7, with D maybe TRBD1 (6 bases). CDR3: CASSRTGIRARYEQYF. CDR3 nucleotides: TGTGCCAGCAGCCGAACAGGGATAAGGGCCCGCTACGAGCAGTACTTC.